The 9 T cell receptor beta chains below come from one sample, sequenced in a study of blood T cell repertoires in COVID-19. Sequencing used immunoSEQ multiplex PCR; TCRdb keeps in-frame clones, though not all of them. The data show around 330,000 clones, with roughly 90% seen just once and approximately 4% held by the top ten. Sequenced input: peripheral blood. The receptors shown here come from a woman between 45 and 65 years old with active or convalescent COVID-19.

The J gene is TRBJ1-1, the V gene TRBV11-3; TRBD1 matches at 7 bases. The CDR3 has 19 residues. V trimming: 5 bases; J trimming: 2 bases; junction bases outside the gene matches: 20. From germline, CDR1 is SGHNT and CDR2 YENEEA. CDR3 nucleotides: TGTGCCAGCAGCGCACTCATATCGGGACAGACTTCGGTCAACACTGAAGCTTTCTTT. Protein: CASSALISGQTSVNTEAFF.

The V gene is TRBV11-2, the J gene TRBJ1-2, with D perhaps matching TRBD1 (6 bases). The CDR3 consists of 15 residues. The ends were cut back, 5 bases at V and 5 bases at J, with 18 bases in the middle. Germline CDR1 and CDR2: SGHAT and FQNNGV. The CDR3 DNA reads as TGTGCCAGCAGCCCCACAGTGGGGGCGCGATATGGCTACACCTTC. Encoded protein: CASSPTVGARYGYTF. The whole variable domain, remainder taken from reference TRBV11-2 and TRBJ1-2, is EAGVAQSPRYKIIEKRQSVAFWCNPISGHATLYWYQQILGQGPKLLIQFQNNGVVDDSQLPKDRFSAERLKGVDSTLKIQPAKLEDSAVYLCASSPTVGARYGYTFGSGTRLTVV.

The genes are TRBV6-5 and TRBJ1-2, with D unclear. The CDR3 loop spans 12 amino acids. The germline V gene encodes CDR1 MNHEY and CDR2 SVGAGI. Deletions cut 6 bases from V and 6 bases from J, with 11 bases between. CDR3 in amino acids: CASSDTANGYTF. The CDR3 DNA reads TGTGCCAGCAGCGATACAGCCAATGGCTACACCTTC.

The chain combines TRBV25-1 with TRBJ2-1, with D perhaps matching TRBD2 (5 bases). This CDR3 contains 13 residues. The germline gives CDR1 MGHDK, CDR2 SYGVNS. Trimming shortened V by 0 bases and J by 8 bases, and 8 bases separated the two germline ends. CDR3 sequence (DNA): TGTGCCAGCAGTGAATACGGGGTCCATGAGCAGTTCTTC. This gives the protein CASSEYGVHEQFF.

The rearrangement joins TRBV25-1 to TRBJ2-1, with 9 nucleotides matching TRBD1. The CDR3 runs 16 residues. Germline trimming cut 4 bases from V and 3 bases from J; bases unmatched to any gene: 7. The germline V gene encodes CDR1 MGHDK and CDR2 SYGVNS. CDR3 sequence reads: CASSASRQGGYNEQFF. As DNA, the CDR3 is TGTGCCAGCAGTGCCTCACGACAGGGGGGCTACAATGAGCAGTTCTTC.

The chain couples TRBV11-2 to TRBJ2-3; TRBD1 is a possible D gene (6 bases). Germline CDR1 and CDR2: SGHAT and FQNNGV. The CDR3 contains 15 residues. Trimming removed 0 bases from V and 2 bases from J, with 9 bases in between. CDR3 loop: CASSLDGTYTDTQYF. The CDR3 coding sequence is TGTGCCAGCAGCTTAGACGGGACATACACAGATACGCAGTATTTT.

The chain links TRBV28 to TRBJ1-5, with D hard to call. Trimming removed 4 bases from V and 2 bases from J, with 12 bases in between. Germline-derived CDR1 and CDR2 are MDHEN and SYDVKM. The CDR3 runs 15 residues. The CDR3 is CASSWRGNGNQPQHF. In DNA, the CDR3 is TGTGCCAGCAGTTGGCGAGGGAATGGCAATCAGCCCCAGCATTTT.

The DNA of the CDR3 is TGTGCCAGCAGCCACCGGACTAGCGGGAGGCATGAGCAGTTCTTC. Its translation is CASSHRTSGRHEQFF. The chain joins TRBV27 to TRBJ2-1; 14 positions agree with TRBD2. Germline lookup yields CDR1 MNHEY and CDR2 SMNVEV (reference sequence). V lost 6 bases, J lost 8 bases, and 6 bases stayed unmatched. The CDR3 contains 15 residues.

This clone was detected only once. The gene calls are TRBV9 and TRBJ2-5; 7 bases align to TRBD1. This CDR3 has 13 residues. The germline V gene has CDR1 SGDLS and CDR2 YYNGEE. The trim removed 2 bases at V and 3 bases at J, leaving 1 base unmatched. The CDR3, as DNA: TGTGCCAGCAGCGTTGGACAGGAAGAGACCCAGTACTTC. Its translation: CASSVGQEETQYF.